The 18 T cell receptor beta chains below all came from one sample that was sequenced in a study of cytomegalovirus exposure and HLA in healthy donors. Vbeta (60) and Jbeta (13) primers were used in the PCR. This table comes from immunoSEQ multiplex PCR, and its TCRdb copy is limited to in-frame clones, with some not included. The sample consists of some 200,000 clones, approximately 78% of them appearing once. The sample taken for sequencing was PBMCs. Every receptor here comes from a woman under 30 in good health and CMV-seronegative.

The chain recombines TRBV7-2 with TRBJ2-5; no clear D. TRBJ2-7 explains the end of the DNA better; the J call may be wrong. CDR1 SGHTA and CDR2 FQGNSA come from the germline V gene. CDR3 length: 14 amino acids. CDR3 in DNA: TGTGCCAGCAGCTTAGTTCAGGACTCCTACGAGCAGTACTTC. Translation: CASSLVQDSYEQYF.

The chain employs TRBV18 and TRBJ1-5, with D maybe TRBD1 (5 bases). Trimming removed 2 bases from V and 6 bases from J, with 11 bases in between. Germline V gene lookup returns CDR1 KGHSH and CDR2 LQKENI. The CDR3 runs to 14 residues. This chain's CDR3 is CASSPSSRAQPQHF. For the CDR3, the DNA is TGTGCCAGCTCACCATCAAGCAGGGCTCAGCCCCAGCATTTT.

V and J are TRBV5-5 and TRBJ1-3, with 9 bases identical to TRBD1. V was clipped by 0 bases and J by 4 bases; unmatched bases: 5. The CDR3 is made up of 16 amino acids. CDR1 and CDR2 (germline): SGHKS, YYEKEE (reference sequence). The CDR3 region has the DNA TGTGCCAGCAGCTTGGGGACAGGGGATTCGGGAAACACCATATATTTT. It is translated as CASSLGTGDSGNTIYF.

The V gene is TRBV2, the J gene TRBJ1-1, with D hard to call. The germline V gene has CDR1 SNHLY and CDR2 FYNNEI. This CDR3 spans 14 amino acids. V lost 8 bases, J lost 6 bases, and 19 bases lay in between. CDR3 sequence reads: CASPLRGREAEAFF. DNA for the CDR3: TGTGCCAGCCCCTTGAGAGGGCGGGAGGCTGAAGCTTTCTTT.

This clone was observed once. The rearrangement uses TRBV4-2 and TRBJ1-4, with 9 nucleotides matching TRBD1. Germline assignment: CDR1 LGHNA and CDR2 YNFKEQ. This CDR3 spans 17 amino acids. V gave up 0 bases and J gave up 8 bases; unmatched junction bases: 10. The CDR3 DNA reads as TGTGCCAGCAGCCAAGACGCCTGGACAGGGGTTGGCGAAAAACTGTTTTTT. Amino acids: CASSQDAWTGVGEKLFF.

The gene calls are TRBV18 and TRBJ1-2, with D unresolved. Germline V gene lookup returns CDR1 KGHSH and CDR2 LQKENI. V was shortened by 4 bases and J by 0 bases, with 9 bases between the two germline ends. This CDR3 has 14 amino acids. The DNA of the CDR3 is TGTGCCAGCTCACAGGAGGATTCTAACTATGGCTACACCTTC. This sequence encodes CASSQEDSNYGYTF.

The rearrangement links TRBV5-1 to TRBJ2-7, with 7 bases that match TRBD1. CDR1 and CDR2 from the germline V gene are SGHRS and YFSETQ. The V gene end was trimmed by 2 bases and the J gene end by 3 bases; junction bases not matched to a gene: 8. The CDR3 has 15 residues. The DNA for the CDR3 is TGCGCCAGCAGCTTACAACCGGGACAGAGCTACGAGCAGTACTTC. It specifies CASSLQPGQSYEQYF.

The gene calls are TRBV5-4 and TRBJ2-7; D perhaps matches TRBD2 (7 bases). CDR1 SGHNT and CDR2 YYREEE come from the germline V gene (reference sequence). The V end lost 0 bases, the J end lost 3 bases, and 16 bases lay between the germline ends. There are 16 residues in the CDR3. In nucleotides, the CDR3 is TGTGCCAGCAGCTTGGGGGAGGGGGGCCAGTTCTACGAGCAGTACTTC. This gives the protein CASSLGEGGQFYEQYF. Together with reference TRBV5-4 and TRBJ2-7, the CDR3 gives the full variable domain: ETGVTQSPTHLIKTRGQQVTLRCSSQSGHNTVSWYQQALGQGPQFIFQYYREEENGRGNFPPRFSGLQFPNYSSELNVNALELDDSALYLCASSLGEGGQFYEQYFGPGTRLTVT.

The chain carries TRBV10-3 and TRBJ2-7, with D maybe TRBD1 (6 bases). This CDR3 has 20 residues. V lost 0 bases and J lost 3, with 27 bases in between. Germline CDR1 reads ENHRY; CDR2 reads SYGVKD. The CDR3 reads CAISESWKMDSPFPNYEQYF. DNA of the CDR3: TGTGCCATCAGTGAGTCGTGGAAAATGGACAGCCCCTTCCCTAACTACGAGCAGTACTTC.

V and J are TRBV15 and TRBJ2-1, with a weak D call TRBD2 (6 bases). The germline CDR1 and CDR2 sequences are LNHNV and YYDKDF (reference sequence). V dropped 4 bases and J dropped 1 base, with 17 bases sitting between them. The CDR3 extends over 17 amino acids. CDR3 DNA: TGTGCCACCAGCACGCCTGGGGGGAGTGGGTCCTACAATGAGCAGTTCTTC. It translates to CATSTPGGSGSYNEQFF.

CDR3 protein: CASSPSGETQYF. The CDR3 nucleotides are TGCGCCAGCAGCCCCTCCGGAGAGACCCAGTACTTC. The chain links TRBV5-1 to TRBJ2-5; D ambiguous. CDR1 is SGHRS and CDR2 is YFSETQ in the germline V gene. This CDR3 is 12 amino acids long. Trimming took off 4 bases at V and 4 bases at J, with 8 bases between the two ends.

This chain joins TRBV6-6 and TRBJ1-1; TRBD1 might be the D (5 bases). The CDR3 loop spans 15 amino acids. In germline, CDR1 is MNHNY, CDR2 SVGAGI (reference sequence). With 7 bases removed from V and 1 base from J, the gap between germline ends came to 16 bases. The CDR3: CASNPQVGGNTEAFF. The CDR3 region has the DNA TGTGCCAGCAATCCGCAGGTGGGGGGGAACACTGAAGCTTTCTTT.

This chain links TRBV27 with TRBJ2-7; a weak D match, TRBD1 (6 bases). CDR3 size: 13 residues. Trimming pared 4 bases from V and 4 bases from J, leaving 11 bases between. CDR1 and CDR2 (germline): MNHEY, SMNVEV (reference sequence). CDR3 residues: CASSSGHLYEQYF. The CDR3 bases are TGTGCCAGCAGTTCGGGACACTTATACGAGCAGTACTTC.

The V gene is TRBV6-5, the J gene TRBJ2-2; 7 bases match TRBD2. The V gene's germline CDR1 is MNHEY and CDR2 SVGAGI. The V segment lost 11 bases and the J segment 6 bases; nucleotides outside the gene matches: 6. The CDR3 runs 12 residues. CDR3 amino acids: CAASAGAGELFF. The CDR3 DNA reads as TGTGCCGCATCGGCGGGGGCCGGGGAGCTGTTTTTT.

About this clone itself: Distinct nucleotide sequences in the sample also encode this CDR3. The chain employs TRBV7-9 and TRBJ2-7, with D perhaps matching TRBD1 (6 bases). This CDR3 has 12 amino acids. Germline values: CDR1 SEHNR, CDR2 FQNEAQ (reference sequence). Trimming left V 3 bases short and J 4 bases short, with 7 bases between. The CDR3 coding sequence is TGTGCCAGCAGCTTGACAGGTTACGAGCAGTACTTC. Its protein product is CASSLTGYEQYF.

The V and J genes are TRBV27 and TRBJ2-5; 14 positions agree with TRBD2. CDR1 is MNHEY and CDR2 is SMNVEV in the germline V gene (reference sequence). The junction had 12 bases not matched to a gene; V was cut back by 2 bases and J by 4 bases. The CDR3 consists of 19 residues. The DNA of the CDR3 is TGTGCCAGCAGTTTAGGTGCGACTAGCGGGAGGGCCGCCCGAGAGACCCAGTACTTC. Translating it yields CASSLGATSGRAARETQYF.

The gene calls are TRBV19 and TRBJ2-2, with D maybe TRBD1 (6 bases). Germline assignment: CDR1 LNHDA and CDR2 SQIVND (reference sequence). Trimming stripped 10 bases from V and 4 bases from J, with 13 bases between. This CDR3 is built from 13 residues. CDR3 loop: CATATGPTGELFF. The CDR3 DNA follows: TGTGCCACTGCGACAGGACCCACCGGGGAGCTGTTTTTT.

The rearrangement uses TRBV27 and TRBJ2-7; D possibly corresponds to TRBD2 (7 bases). The CDR3 consists of 15 residues. The V and J ends lost 0 bases and 3 bases respectively, with 12 bases between them. Germline CDR1 is MNHEY and CDR2 is SMNVEV (reference sequence). The CDR3 is CASSLSEGEGYEQYF. The CDR3 DNA reads as TGTGCCAGCAGTTTATCAGAGGGGGAGGGCTACGAGCAGTACTTC.